This TCR beta chain was captured in a study of blood T cell repertoires in COVID-19 (dated by TCRdb to the early 2020s). With regard to the full study: Samples covering the acute and convalescent phases of COVID-19 were provided by collaborators in the United States, Italy and Spain. Sample metadata almost always included a de-identified subject ID, COVID-19 status, age in years and sex. HLA class I and class II types, where available, came from metadata supplied by the sample provider rather than from assay-based typing. The dataset comprised deeply sampled blood TCRbeta repertoires from subjects exposed to, actively infected with, or recovered from COVID-19. The repertoires were released in a freely available public database meant as a resource for research on the immune response to SARS-CoV-2. The prospective study material was composed of cDNA or gDNA derived from T cells, B-cell-depleted T cells, or PBMCs. The samples were drawn from the first 160 participants of the ongoing ImmuneRACE study and from over 950 subjects provided by 6 global collaborators. What the work shows at the level of the full study, not this receptor alone: The quantity of clinical and demographic metadata differed by source and by participant and was supplied without curation.

V loses 5 bases of germline sequence and J loses 6 bases, and the interval between the two ends is 19 bases. For CDR1 and CDR2, the germline V gene lists MGHRA and YSYEKL. Measured from the cysteine to the phenylalanine, the CDR3 is 15 residues long. The entry retains the CDR3 DNA only, 45 bases that are in frame from base 1. Concerning this clone: Its antigen target is currently unknown. No base-level quality is on record; no much larger clone is a single base apart.

The immunoSEQ Assay, a bias-controlled multiplex PCR, was used to amplify TCRbeta CDR3 regions from genomic DNA. The study's processing was this. The number of nucleated cells in each sample was estimated from the amplification of reference gene primers within the assay. Sequence reads were collapsed and filtered to measure the absolute abundance of every unique TCRbeta CDR3 rearrangement. For each sample, productive Simpson clonality was calculated by taking the square root of Simpson's diversity index across productive rearrangements. Here the immuneACCESS table is served through TCRdb, limited to in-frame sequences with V and J called. Missing clones are a known gap in these copies; in checked studies unresolved V genes cover under half, and the rest lacks a known reason. Clone size and V and J calls were adopted from that table, with D and trimming inferred from the DNA. Recorded for this sample are tens of thousands of clones; 80% to 90% of them occurred a single time. The ten largest clones add up to around 4.1% of the sample.

In the prospective study, participants were 18 to 89 years old, resided in around 25 geographic areas of the United States, and were enrolled through a virtual design. In the prospective study, cohorts were assigned on the basis of participant-reported clinical history obtained from a screening survey and a study questionnaire. Mobile phlebotomists in the prospective study collected whole blood, serum and a nasopharyngeal or oropharyngeal swab from every participant. Over a roughly 2-month period, participants in the prospective study had the option of providing additional blood draws and questionnaires. Blood samples from the prospective study were shipped frozen or at room temperature prior to DNA extraction.

This TCR was sampled from a woman aged 40 to 50 with acute COVID-19. Source material: PBMCs or T cells enriched from blood (not recorded which). The sequence joins TRBV4-1 to TRBJ1-2, with TRBD1 perhaps the D gene, on 6 matching bases. CDR3 protein: CASSYPGQPPDGYTF. The sequenced DNA is TGCGCCAGCAGCTATCCTGGACAGCCACCTGATGGCTACACCTTC.